This TCR beta chain derives from a study of blood T cell repertoires in COVID-19. Background on the study: COVID-19 samples from acute and convalescent phases originated in the United States, Italy and Spain.

Per the study methods: Using reference gene primer amplification, nucleated cell counts were estimated. Here immunoSEQ multiplex PCR was the method, and the copy in TCRdb shows in-frame clones only, minus some. That table is the source of V, J and clone size, and D and trimming were worked out from the DNA. Of 150,000 or so clones in the sample, roughly 89% are singletons; the top ten hold 1.6%. The sequenced sample was peripheral blood. The clonotype comes from a woman aged 45 to 65 with acute or convalescent COVID-19.

The CDR3, as DNA: TGCAGCGTTTGGGGACAGGGGGCCGGGGAGCTGTTTTTT. The encoded protein is CSVWGQGAGELFF. The chain links TRBV29-1 to TRBJ2-2; 11 nucleotides line up with TRBD1. V shed 5 bases and J 6 bases; nucleotides not matched to a gene: 2. The length of the CDR3 is 13 residues. Germline assignment: CDR1 SQVTM and CDR2 ANQGSEA.